The T cell receptor beta chain under discussion was sequenced for a study of blood T cell repertoires in COVID-19. Turning to the study itself: Collection of acute and convalescent COVID-19 samples took place in the United States, Italy and Spain. T cells, B-cell-depleted T cells, or PBMCs supplied cDNA or gDNA.

In the authors' methods: Amplification with reference gene primers provided the estimates of nucleated cell counts. The protocol was immunoSEQ multiplex PCR, while the TCRdb copy is restricted to in-frame clones and leaves out a portion. Clonal size and the V and J genes are those of that table, whereas D and trimming came from the DNA. Counted here are fewer than 100,000 clones, approximately 89% occurring once; the ten biggest clones make up around a tenth. Trimming took 3 bases from V and 1 from J; bases not matched to a gene: 12. The CDR3 loop spans 19 amino acids. CDR1 is SNHLY and CDR2 is FYNNEI in the germline V gene.

This receptor was taken from a man aged 50 or older with acute or convalescent COVID-19. The chain recombines TRBV2 with TRBJ2-6; TRBD1 matches at 7 bases. The sequenced sample consisted of peripheral blood. For the CDR3, the DNA is TGTGCCAGCAGTGACGAGGGGGACAGTTCGTTTTCTGGGGCCAACGTCCTGACTTTC. Protein product: CASSDEGDSSFSGANVLTF.